What follows are 3 T cell receptor beta chains derived from one specimen sequenced in a study of T cells in Graves' hyperthyroidism and ophthalmopathy (dated by TCRdb to the late 2010s). Receptors were amplified or captured by multiplex PCR. Sequenced on an Illumina HiSeq 2000. Amplification of TCR beta CDR3 regions was carried out from RNA transcripts. For the first round of RT-PCR on the TCR CDR3, the HTBI primer set was used together with the Qiagen OneStep RT-PCR kit. In TCRdb, the public reads were trimmed at Q25 with fastp and aligned with MiXCR, with productive beta chains retained. Rows merge per CDR3 protein into single entries with the most common DNA and genes. For this sample the table gives over 500,000 distinct CDR3 sequences, of which 15% to 20% were detected only once. 25% to 30% of the sample is in the top ten clones. Sequenced sample: blood. The receptor set was obtained from a woman aged 30 to 39 with Graves' ophthalmopathy.

This clonotype has just a few counts. The DNA of the CDR3 is TGTGCCTGGAGTGTCCCCGCCTCTAGGGAACGTCAAGATACGCAGTATTTT. Encoded protein: CAWSVPASRERQDTQYF. The chain links TRBV30 to TRBJ2-3; D gene ambiguous. The CDR3 extends over 17 amino acids. V lost 0 bases and J 5 bases, leaving 21 bases between the germline ends. Germline V gene sequence: CDR1 GTSNPN, CDR2 SVGIG (reference sequence).

This clonotype was detected only a few times. The J gene is TRBJ1-5, the V gene TRBV6-2 or TRBV6-3, with TRBD1 as a possible D gene (5 bases). This CDR3 is built from 13 residues. Germline lookup yields CDR1 MNHEY and CDR2 SVGEGT. Between the trimmed V and J ends, which lost 7 bases and 5 bases, there was a span of 12 bases. CDR3 sequence (DNA): TGTGCCAGCACACACCAGGGCCATCAGCCCCAGCATTTT. Its protein is CASTHQGHQPQHF.

This clonotype was recorded at least ten times. The rearrangement joins TRBV5-1 to TRBJ2-7; 9 bases match TRBD2. Germline-derived CDR1 and CDR2 are SGHRS and YFSETQ. With 2 bases clipped from V and 2 bases from J, the junction kept 5 bases outside the gene matches. This CDR3 region has 15 residues. The CDR3 loop reads CASSLPLAGTYEQYF. CDR3 coding DNA: TGCGCCAGCAGCTTACCCCTAGCGGGGACCTACGAGCAGTACTTC.